This T cell receptor (beta chain) was identified during a study of human T cells and chemical hapten exposure. The V gene end was trimmed by 5 bases and the J gene end by 7 bases; junction bases not matched to a gene: 11. The CDR3 totals 16 residues. CDR1 is SGHVS and CDR2 is FQNEAQ in the germline V gene. Time point here: patch test 2, 6 weeks after DPC sensitization. Treatment of the sample: therapeutic diphenylcyclopropenone sensitization with weekly scalp DPC. This clonotype appeared a few times. In TCRdb, the RACE reads were re-called with MiXCR into one record per CDR3 protein. The data show fewer than 90,000 distinct CDR3 sequences, more than 6.5% seen once.

The V call is TRBV7-8, the J call TRBJ2-1; 10 bases are a match to TRBD2. The receptor was isolated from a woman in her twenties or thirties with alopecia areata. Some clones in this sample may be carry-over from other donors' samples. The sample here was whole blood, taken in connection with sensitization to the hapten diphenylcyclopropenone (DPC). As DNA, the CDR3 is TGTGCCAGCAGCCCCCTCGGAGCGGGGGGGCAAAATGAGCAGTTCTTC. It is translated as CASSPLGAGGQNEQFF.